The next 31 T cell receptor beta chains were all read from a single sample in a study of a mutant IDH1 vaccine in newly diagnosed glioma. What these receptors recognize is not known. The time point here: week 11, during vaccination. In every dose of vaccine, 300 ug of mutant IDH1 20-mer peptide was given alongside topical imiquimod. Measured with immunoSEQ multiplex PCR; TCRdb has only the in-frame clones, and not every one. Among approximately 24,000 clones listed, about 77% were seen once. The sample in question was PBMCs, obtained from a glioma patient whose treatment included an IDH1 peptide vaccine. The receptors come from a woman between 18 and 29 years old with glioma.

The J gene is TRBJ2-7, the V gene TRBV5-6; TRBD2 might be the D (6 bases). Trimming cost V 0 bases and J 5 bases, with 15 bases left between them. CDR1 and CDR2 from the germline V gene are SGHDT and YYEEEE. This CDR3 spans 15 amino acids. CDR3 nucleotide sequence: TGTGCCAGCAGCTTGGAGGGAGGCTTTGGGAACGAGCAGTACTTC. Translation: CASSLEGGFGNEQYF.

This chain joins TRBV18 and TRBJ1-1; no clear D gene. CDR1 is KGHSH and CDR2 is LQKENI in the germline V gene. This CDR3 has 14 amino acids. V lost 6 bases and J 1 base, leaving 12 bases between the germline ends. The CDR3 bases are TGTGCCAGCTCCTGGGGAAGGGAGAACACTGAAGCTTTCTTT. Translated: CASSWGRENTEAFF. The whole variable domain, remainder taken from reference TRBV18 and TRBJ1-1, is NAGVMQNPRHLVRRRGQEARLRCSPMKGHSHVYWYRQLPEEGLKFMVYLQKENIIDESGMPKERFSAEFPKEGPSILRIQQVVRGDSAAYFCASSWGRENTEAFFGQGTRLTVV.

The chain joins TRBV7-9 to TRBJ2-5, with D uncertain. CDR1 and CDR2 (germline): SEHNR, FQNEAQ (reference sequence). V shed 5 bases and J shed 5 bases, with 9 bases lying between them. The CDR3 covers 12 residues. CDR3 in amino acids: CASSTRMETQYF. The CDR3 DNA follows: TGTGCCAGCAGCACCCGTATGGAGACCCAGTACTTC.

CDR3 sequence reads: CASRTLLEAPSDTQYF. The CDR3 DNA is TGTGCCAGCAGAACGCTTTTGGAGGCCCCAAGTGATACGCAGTATTTT. The rearrangement joins TRBV28 to TRBJ2-3; a weak D match, TRBD2 (5 bases). V lost 6 bases, J lost 6 bases, and 22 bases lay in between. This CDR3 is 16 amino acids long. Germline assignment: CDR1 MDHEN and CDR2 SYDVKM.

The V gene is TRBV28, the J gene TRBJ1-1, with 9 bases fitting TRBD1. Germline V gene sequence: CDR1 MDHEN, CDR2 SYDVKM. The CDR3 consists of 15 residues. The V gene end was trimmed by 1 base and the J gene end by 5 bases; junction bases not matched to a gene: 5. For the CDR3, the DNA is TGTGCCAGCAGTTTATTCGAGACAGGGGGTACTGAAGCTTTCTTT. This gives the protein CASSLFETGGTEAFF.

The chain is built from TRBV19 and TRBJ1-5; TRBD1 matches 7 bases. V trimming: 3 bases; J trimming: 7 bases; junction bases outside the gene matches: 3. Germline CDR1 LNHDA, CDR2 SQIVND (reference sequence). The CDR3 length is 13 residues. CDR3 bases: TGTGCCAGTAGTATTAGGGGGCAACAGCCCCAGCATTTT. Protein: CASSIRGQQPQHF.

The CDR3 sequence is CASSSATKQETQYF. CDR3 DNA sequence: TGTGCCAGTAGTTCGGCAACTAAACAAGAGACCCAGTACTTC. The chain is built from TRBV19 and TRBJ2-5; D remains ambiguous. Per germline, CDR1 LNHDA and CDR2 SQIVND (reference sequence). The CDR3 is made up of 14 amino acids. Trimming shortened V by 5 bases and J by 2 bases, and 12 bases separated the two germline ends.

The V call is TRBV4-2, the J call TRBJ1-1; D call uncertain. With 0 bases removed from V and 4 bases from J, the gap between germline ends came to 12 bases. This CDR3 contains 15 residues. Germline-derived CDR1 and CDR2 are LGHNA and YNFKEQ. CDR3 DNA sequence: TGTGCCAGCAGCCAAGAGCGGGGTCGGGGCACTGAAGCTTTCTTT. Encoded protein: CASSQERGRGTEAFF.

This chain joins TRBV19 and TRBJ2-1; 10 nucleotides align to TRBD2. Unmatched junction bases numbered 14, after V lost 8 bases and J lost 10 bases. The germline gives CDR1 LNHDA, CDR2 SQIVND (reference sequence). CDR3 length: 15 residues. CDR3 bases: TGTGCCAGTTCAACTAGCGGGGTCCTACAAGGGGAGCAGTTCTTC. It translates to CASSTSGVLQGEQFF.

The chain has TRBV28 and TRBJ1-2, with D unclear. This CDR3 is 13 amino acids long. V was trimmed by 11 bases and J by 3 bases, leaving 16 bases between them. Germline V gene data show CDR1 as MDHEN and CDR2 as SYDVKM. The CDR3 protein is CAAVEAAYYGYTF. CDR3 nucleotides: TGTGCCGCGGTGGAGGCGGCCTACTATGGCTACACCTTC.

The chain is built from TRBV25-1 and TRBJ2-1, with D uncertain. V gave up 6 bases and J gave up 1 base, with 13 bases separating them. The length of the CDR3 is 15 residues. Germline assignment: CDR1 MGHDK and CDR2 SYGVNS. The CDR3 region is CASSPPTISYNEQFF. CDR3 nucleotide sequence: TGTGCCAGCAGCCCCCCCACTATTTCCTACAATGAGCAGTTCTTC.

The J gene is TRBJ1-1, the V gene TRBV7-2; 12 bases line up with TRBD1. Trimming cost V 5 bases and J 4 bases; bases outside gene matches: 11. Germline assignment: CDR1 SGHTA and CDR2 FQGNSA. This CDR3 spans 17 amino acids. The DNA for the CDR3 is TGTGCCAGCAGCAATGGGGACAGGGGGCCTTTTGTCACTGAAGCTTTCTTT. It is translated as CASSNGDRGPFVTEAFF.

The chain has TRBV18 and TRBJ1-3; D is unresolved. The germline V gene has CDR1 KGHSH and CDR2 LQKENI. V lost 0 bases and J 0 bases, leaving 12 bases between the germline ends. The CDR3 is made up of 17 amino acids. The CDR3 bases are TGTGCCAGCTCACCACCGTCACTACCTAGCTCTGGAAACACCATATATTTT. This translates into CASSPPSLPSSGNTIYF.

The V gene is TRBV12-5, the J gene TRBJ2-1, with 10 nucleotides matching TRBD2. Germline V gene lookup returns CDR1 LGHNT and CDR2 FRNRAP. This CDR3 has 14 residues. J lost 6 bases, V lost 1 base, and 0 bases had no gene match. CDR3 sequence: CASGLERGGNEQFF. CDR3 nucleotides: TGTGCTAGTGGTTTGGAGCGGGGGGGCAATGAGCAGTTCTTC.

The J gene is TRBJ1-4, the V gene TRBV7-9; TRBD1 might be the D (5 bases). There are 13 residues in the CDR3. Trimming took off 1 base at V and 12 bases at J, with 12 bases between the two ends. CDR1 is SEHNR and CDR2 is FQNEAQ in the germline V gene (reference sequence). The DNA for the CDR3 is TGTGCCAGCAGCTTAGTAACTACAGGAGAACTGTTTTTT. Amino acid sequence: CASSLVTTGELFF.

This clone appeared a single time. The CDR3 coding sequence is TGTGCCAGCAGTGGCGGGGCTGCGAACACTGAAGCTTTCTTT. It yields the protein CASSGGAANTEAFF. This chain links TRBV2 with TRBJ1-1, with D tentatively TRBD1 (5 bases). The CDR3 is 14 amino acids. V was pared by 4 bases and J by 1 base, with 10 bases between. Germline-derived CDR1 and CDR2 are SNHLY and FYNNEI.

This clone came up once. The chain joins TRBV30 to TRBJ1-1; TRBD1 is a possible D gene (5 bases). Germline V lookup: CDR1 GTSNPN, CDR2 SVGIG (reference sequence). This CDR3 is built from 11 residues. V lost 2 bases and J lost 8, with 9 bases in between. The CDR3 here is CAWSPGPEAFF. The CDR3 nucleotides read TGTGCCTGGAGTCCAGGGCCAGAAGCTTTCTTT.

V gene TRBV4-3 combines with J gene TRBJ2-1; 11 nucleotides align to TRBD1. The ends lost 2 bases at V and 2 bases at J; junction bases unmatched: 2. This CDR3 has 16 amino acids. The V gene's germline CDR1 is LGHNA and CDR2 YSLEER. The CDR3 loop is CASSQSDRGPYNEQFF. The CDR3, as DNA: TGCGCCAGCAGCCAATCGGACAGGGGGCCCTACAATGAGCAGTTCTTC.

This clone was seen a handful of times. At one of its ends the junction is not consistent with the germline gene, which may arise from a read error. V and J are TRBV7-9 and TRBJ2-1; D may be TRBD1 (6 bases). Per the germline V gene, CDR1 is SEHNR and CDR2 is FQNEAQ (reference sequence). This CDR3 is 15 amino acids long. In nucleotides, the CDR3 is TGTGCCAGCACCTTATGGGGGCCATCCTACAATGAGCAGTTCTTC. Its protein product is CASTLWGPSYNEQFF.

The chain employs TRBV5-6 and TRBJ2-6, with D perhaps given as TRBD1 or TRBD2 (5 bases each). From germline, CDR1 is SGHDT and CDR2 YYEEEE. Trimming removed 4 bases at V and 2 bases at J, with 13 bases between. The CDR3 covers 16 residues. The chain's CDR3 is CASSQYRGAGANVLTF. The CDR3 nucleotides read TGTGCCAGCAGCCAGTACAGAGGGGCTGGGGCCAACGTCCTGACTTTC.

In this sample, this clone turned up once. The chain recombines TRBV7-9 with TRBJ1-2; TRBD1 is a possible D gene (5 bases). This CDR3 has 15 residues. From germline, CDR1 is SEHNR and CDR2 FQNEAQ (reference sequence). Trimming removed 7 bases at V and 6 bases at J, with 21 bases between. The chain's CDR3 is CASTLRGELEDGYTF. The DNA for the CDR3 is TGTGCCAGCACCCTACGGGGGGAGCTCGAGGATGGCTACACCTTC.

The J gene is TRBJ2-7, the V gene TRBV7-2; D gene unclear. The CDR3 contains 12 residues. V shed 4 bases and J shed 2 bases, with 6 bases lying between them. Looked up from germline, CDR1 is SGHTA and CDR2 is FQGNSA. CDR3: CASSSGPYEQYF. In DNA, the CDR3 is TGTGCCAGCAGCTCTGGTCCCTACGAGCAGTACTTC.

The chain couples TRBV5-5 to TRBJ1-6; D ambiguous. Trimming cost V 3 bases and J 6 bases, with 7 bases left between them. The CDR3 extends over 13 amino acids. Germline V gene lookup returns CDR1 SGHKS and CDR2 YYEKEE (reference sequence). CDR3 amino acids: CASSSNGNSPLHF. The CDR3 region has the DNA TGTGCCAGCAGCTCGAATGGTAATTCACCCCTCCACTTT.

The CDR3 DNA reads as TGTGCCAGCAGTTTATGGGTCACCGGGGAGCTGTTTTTT. It encodes CASSLWVTGELFF. The genes are TRBV27 and TRBJ2-2; unclear D gene. The V gene lost 1 base and the J gene lost 4 bases, with 4 bases spanning the gap. This CDR3 contains 13 residues. CDR1 MNHEY and CDR2 SMNVEV come from the germline V gene (reference sequence).

The rearrangement joins TRBV27 to TRBJ1-1, with D tentatively TRBD1 (5 bases). V dropped 6 bases and J dropped 5 bases, with 19 bases sitting between them. The V gene's germline CDR1 is MNHEY and CDR2 SMNVEV (reference sequence). The CDR3 loop spans 15 amino acids. DNA for the CDR3: TGTGCCAGCAGCCTGGGGGATACTAGGTGGACTGAAGCTTTCTTT. Protein: CASSLGDTRWTEAFF.

This chain links TRBV7-2 with TRBJ2-7; D is unresolved. The germline CDR1 and CDR2 sequences are SGHTA and FQGNSA. The CDR3 runs 14 residues. V was clipped by 1 base and J by 2 bases, with 9 bases between them. Here the CDR3 DNA reads TGTGCCAGCAGCTTAGTCGACGGACCCTACGAGCAGTACTTC. This gives the protein CASSLVDGPYEQYF.

This clone was found a few times. This chain connects TRBV7-9 to TRBJ2-2; a possible D gene is TRBD2 (6 bases). Germline V gives CDR1 SEHNR, CDR2 FQNEAQ (reference sequence). The V end was cut by 0 bases, the J end by 3 bases, with 8 bases between. The CDR3 runs 15 residues. The CDR3 loop reads CASSLAGGYTGELFF. The CDR3 DNA is TGTGCCAGCAGCTTAGCGGGGGGTTACACCGGGGAGCTGTTTTTT.

V usage is TRBV7-2 and J usage is TRBJ2-1; a weak D match, TRBD2 (5 bases). Per the germline V gene, CDR1 is SGHTA and CDR2 is FQGNSA. V lost 5 bases, J lost 10 bases, and 12 bases lay in between. The CDR3 is made up of 12 amino acids. CDR3 sequence (DNA): TGTGCCAGCAGCCGAACTAGATCGGAGCAGTTCTTC. Translating it yields CASSRTRSEQFF.

The V call is TRBV13, the J call TRBJ2-7; 14 bases agree with TRBD2. V dropped 5 bases and J dropped 5; count of bases not matched to a gene: 5. The germline V gene encodes CDR1 PRHDT and CDR2 FYEKMQ (reference sequence). CDR3 length equals 15 residues. DNA for the CDR3: TGTGCCAGCAGCAGACTAGCGGGAGGGCCGAACGAGCAGTACTTC. The encoded protein is CASSRLAGGPNEQYF. Looking up the rest from reference TRBV13 and TRBJ2-7 gives the full variable domain: AAGVIQSPRHLIKEKRETATLKCYPIPRHDTVYWYQQGPGQDPQFLISFYEKMQSDKGSIPDRFSAQQFSDYHSELNMSSLELGDSALYFCASSRLAGGPNEQYFGPGTRLTVT.

CDR3 sequence reads: CASSLGGGAWQPQHF. The CDR3 bases are TGTGCCAGCAGTTTAGGGGGGGGCGCCTGGCAGCCCCAGCATTTT. V is TRBV27 and J is TRBJ1-5, with a weak D call TRBD1 (6 bases). This CDR3 is 15 amino acids long. The V end lost 2 bases, the J end lost 7 bases, and 15 bases lay between the germline ends. The germline V gene has CDR1 MNHEY and CDR2 SMNVEV (reference sequence).

There are a few counts of this clone. This chain connects TRBV5-6 to TRBJ1-2; 9 nucleotides line up with TRBD1. Per germline, CDR1 SGHDT and CDR2 YYEEEE. The length of the CDR3 is 16 residues. J was trimmed by 5 bases and V by 3 bases; bases with no gene match: 11. CDR3: CASSSWTGDNLYGYTF. In DNA form, the CDR3 reads TGTGCCAGCAGCTCCTGGACAGGGGACAATTTATATGGCTACACCTTC.